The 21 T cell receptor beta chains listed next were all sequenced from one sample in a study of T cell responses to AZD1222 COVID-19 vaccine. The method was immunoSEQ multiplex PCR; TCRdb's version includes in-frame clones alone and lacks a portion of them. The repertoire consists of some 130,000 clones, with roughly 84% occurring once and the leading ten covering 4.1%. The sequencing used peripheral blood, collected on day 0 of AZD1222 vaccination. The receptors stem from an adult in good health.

DNA for the CDR3: TGTGCCAGCAGTCCTGCCCTAGGGGGCGCGGTCACTGAAGCTTTCTTT. This codes for CASSPALGGAVTEAFF. The chain uses TRBV6-6 and TRBJ1-1; 7 bases line up with TRBD1. V lost 5 bases and J lost 4; bases outside the gene matches: 13. The CDR3 length is 16 residues. Per the germline V gene, CDR1 is MNHNY and CDR2 is SVGAGI (reference sequence).

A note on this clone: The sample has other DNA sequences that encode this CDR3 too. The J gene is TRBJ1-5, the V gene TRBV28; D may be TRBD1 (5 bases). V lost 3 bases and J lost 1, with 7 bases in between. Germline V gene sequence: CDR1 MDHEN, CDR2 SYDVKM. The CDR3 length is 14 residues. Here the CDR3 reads CASSLGGSNQPQHF. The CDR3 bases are TGTGCCAGCAGTTTGGGGGGGAGCAATCAGCCCCAGCATTTT.

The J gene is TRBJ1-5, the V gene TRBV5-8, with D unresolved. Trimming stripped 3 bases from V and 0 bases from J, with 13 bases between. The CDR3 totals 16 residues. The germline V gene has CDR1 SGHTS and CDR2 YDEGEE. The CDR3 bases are TGTGCCAGCAGCTACGGACGGCGATATAGCAATCAGCCCCAGCATTTT. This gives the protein CASSYGRRYSNQPQHF.

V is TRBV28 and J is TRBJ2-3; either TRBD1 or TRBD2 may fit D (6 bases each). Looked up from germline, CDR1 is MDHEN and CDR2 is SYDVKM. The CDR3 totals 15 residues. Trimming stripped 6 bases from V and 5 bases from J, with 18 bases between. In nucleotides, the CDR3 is TGTGCCAGCAGCACCCTCGCCGGGGGCCTAGATACGCAGTATTTT. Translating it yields CASSTLAGGLDTQYF. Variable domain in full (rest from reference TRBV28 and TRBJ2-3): DVKVTQSSRYLVKRTGEKVFLECVQDMDHENMFWYRQDPGLGLRLIYFSYDVKMKEKGDIPEGYSVSREKKERFSLILESASTNQTSMYLCASSTLAGGLDTQYFGPGTRLTVL.

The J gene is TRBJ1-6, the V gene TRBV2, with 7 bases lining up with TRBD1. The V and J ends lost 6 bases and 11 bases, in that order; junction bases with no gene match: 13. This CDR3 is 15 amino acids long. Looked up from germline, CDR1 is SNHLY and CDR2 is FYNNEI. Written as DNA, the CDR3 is TGTGCCAGCAGCGGCGGGGCACAGGGGTTGCCACCCCTCCACTTT. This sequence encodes CASSGGAQGLPPLHF.

The CDR3 reads CASSVQGPNYGYTF. CDR3 in DNA: TGTGCCAGCAGTGTACAGGGGCCTAACTATGGCTACACCTTC. This chain links TRBV2 with TRBJ1-2; 7 nucleotides match TRBD1. The CDR3 has 14 residues. Trimming removed 4 bases from V and 0 bases from J; junction bases left unmatched: 2. Germline-derived CDR1 and CDR2 are SNHLY and FYNNEI.

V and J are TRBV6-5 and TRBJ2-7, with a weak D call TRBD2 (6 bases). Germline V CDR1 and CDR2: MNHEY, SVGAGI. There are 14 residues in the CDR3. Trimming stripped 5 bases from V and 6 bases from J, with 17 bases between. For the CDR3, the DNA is TGTGCCAGCAGTACTACCGGGATCGGGAGCGAGCAGTACTTC. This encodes CASSTTGIGSEQYF.

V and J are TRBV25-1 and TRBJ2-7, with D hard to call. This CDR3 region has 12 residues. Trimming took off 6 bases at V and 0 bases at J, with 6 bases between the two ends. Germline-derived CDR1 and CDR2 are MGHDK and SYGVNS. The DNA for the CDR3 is TGTGCCAGCAGGGGCTACTCCTACGAGCAGTACTTC. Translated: CASRGYSYEQYF.

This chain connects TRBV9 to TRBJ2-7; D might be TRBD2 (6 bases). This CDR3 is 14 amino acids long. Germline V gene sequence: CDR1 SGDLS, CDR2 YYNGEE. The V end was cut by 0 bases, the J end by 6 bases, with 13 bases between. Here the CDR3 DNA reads TGTGCCAGCAGCGTAGGGGCGGGGCTGGGCGAGCAGTACTTC. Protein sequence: CASSVGAGLGEQYF.

CDR3 DNA: TGTGCCAGCAGCTCCCCAAACAGGGCCTCGAACACTGAAGCTTTCTTT. Encoded protein: CASSSPNRASNTEAFF. The V and J genes are TRBV7-9 and TRBJ1-1, with D possibly matching TRBD1 (6 bases). Trimming shortened V by 4 bases and J by 1 base, and 16 bases separated the two germline ends. There are 16 residues in the CDR3. Germline lookup yields CDR1 SEHNR and CDR2 FQNEAQ (reference sequence).

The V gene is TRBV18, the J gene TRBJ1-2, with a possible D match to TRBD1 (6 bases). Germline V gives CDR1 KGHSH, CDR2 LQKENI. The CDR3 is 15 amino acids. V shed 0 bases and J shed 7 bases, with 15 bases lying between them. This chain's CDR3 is CASSPPGTGSSGYTF. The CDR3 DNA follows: TGTGCCAGCTCACCACCGGGTACAGGGTCTTCTGGCTACACCTTC. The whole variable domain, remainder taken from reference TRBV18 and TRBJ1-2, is NAGVMQNPRHLVRRRGQEARLRCSPMKGHSHVYWYRQLPEEGLKFMVYLQKENIIDESGMPKERFSAEFPKEGPSILRIQQVVRGDSAAYFCASSPPGTGSSGYTFGSGTRLTVV.

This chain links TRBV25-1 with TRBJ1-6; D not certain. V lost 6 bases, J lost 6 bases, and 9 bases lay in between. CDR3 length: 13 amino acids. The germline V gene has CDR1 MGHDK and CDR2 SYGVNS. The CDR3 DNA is TGTGCCAGCAGGGCCTCTGGTAATTCACCCCTCCACTTT. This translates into CASRASGNSPLHF.

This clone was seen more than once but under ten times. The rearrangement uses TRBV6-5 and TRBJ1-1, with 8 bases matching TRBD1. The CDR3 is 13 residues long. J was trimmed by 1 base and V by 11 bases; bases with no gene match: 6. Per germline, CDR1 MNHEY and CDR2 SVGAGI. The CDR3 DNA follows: TGTGCCGCTAAACAGGGGGGGAACACTGAAGCTTTCTTT. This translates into CAAKQGGNTEAFF.

The CDR3 protein is CASSQDSGNQPQHF. The CDR3 DNA reads as TGCGCCAGCAGCCAAGATTCCGGAAATCAGCCCCAGCATTTT. This rearrangement joins TRBV4-1 to TRBJ1-5; D is undetermined. V lost 0 bases, J lost 4 bases, and 7 bases lay in between. The germline V gene has CDR1 MGHRA and CDR2 YSYEKL. CDR3 length: 14 residues.

The CDR3: CASSEDTEAFF. The CDR3, as DNA: TGTGCCAGCAGTGAAGACACTGAAGCTTTCTTT. The chain recombines TRBV2 with TRBJ1-1; D gene uncertain. V shed 1 base and J shed 3 bases, with 0 bases lying between them. The V gene's germline CDR1 is SNHLY and CDR2 FYNNEI. This CDR3 comprises 11 residues.

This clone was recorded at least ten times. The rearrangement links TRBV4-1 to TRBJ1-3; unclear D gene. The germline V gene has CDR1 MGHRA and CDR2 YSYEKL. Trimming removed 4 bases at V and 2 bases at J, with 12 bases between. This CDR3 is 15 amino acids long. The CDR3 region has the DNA TGCGCCAGCAGCCCCGGGCCGGGGACTGGAAACACCATATATTTT. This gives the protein CASSPGPGTGNTIYF.

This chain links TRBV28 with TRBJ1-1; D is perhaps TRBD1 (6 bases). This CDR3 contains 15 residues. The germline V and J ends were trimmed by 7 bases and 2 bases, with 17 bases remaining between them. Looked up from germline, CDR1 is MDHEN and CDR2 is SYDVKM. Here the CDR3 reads CASTQGGGPNTEAFF. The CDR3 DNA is TGTGCCAGCACCCAAGGGGGGGGACCTAACACTGAAGCTTTCTTT.

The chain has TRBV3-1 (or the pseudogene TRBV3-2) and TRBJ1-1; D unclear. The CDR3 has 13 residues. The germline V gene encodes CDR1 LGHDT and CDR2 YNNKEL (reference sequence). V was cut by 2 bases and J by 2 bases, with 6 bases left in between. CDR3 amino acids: CASSQRENTEAFF. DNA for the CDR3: TGTGCCAGCAGCCAAAGGGAAAACACTGAAGCTTTCTTT.

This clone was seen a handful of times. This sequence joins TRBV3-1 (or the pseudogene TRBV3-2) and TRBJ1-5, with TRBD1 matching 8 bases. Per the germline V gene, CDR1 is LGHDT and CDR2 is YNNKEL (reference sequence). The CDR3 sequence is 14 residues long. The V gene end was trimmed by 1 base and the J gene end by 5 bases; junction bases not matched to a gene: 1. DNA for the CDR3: TGTGCCAGCAGCCAAGCAGGGGGCGATCAGCCCCAGCATTTT. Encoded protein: CASSQAGGDQPQHF.

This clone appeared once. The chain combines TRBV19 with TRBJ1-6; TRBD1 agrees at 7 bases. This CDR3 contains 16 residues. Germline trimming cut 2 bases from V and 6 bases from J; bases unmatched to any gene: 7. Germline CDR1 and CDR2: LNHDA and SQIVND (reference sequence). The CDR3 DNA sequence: TGTGCCAGTAGTATATTAAGTGGGGACAGTAATTCACCCCTCCACTTT. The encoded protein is CASSILSGDSNSPLHF. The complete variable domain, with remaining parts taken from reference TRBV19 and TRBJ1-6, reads DGGITQSPKYLFRKEGQNVTLSCEQNLNHDAMYWYRQDPGQGLRLIYYSQIVNDFQKGDIAEGYSVSREKKESFPLTVTSAQKNPTAFYLCASSILSGDSNSPLHFGNGTRLTVT.

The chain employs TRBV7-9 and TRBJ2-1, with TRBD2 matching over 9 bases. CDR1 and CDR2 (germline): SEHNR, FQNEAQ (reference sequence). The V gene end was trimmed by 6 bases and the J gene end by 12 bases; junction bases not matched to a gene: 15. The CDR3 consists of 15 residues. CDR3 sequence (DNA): TGTGCCAGCAGACTGGGACTAGCCGACCCGGGGGGGCAGTTCTTC. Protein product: CASRLGLADPGGQFF. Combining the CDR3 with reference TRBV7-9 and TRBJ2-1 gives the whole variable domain DTGVSQNPRHKITKRGQNVTFRCDPISEHNRLYWYRQTLGQGPEFLTYFQNEAQLEKSRLLSDRFSAERPKGSFSTLEIQRTEQGDSAMYLCASRLGLADPGGQFFGPGTRLTVL.